This TCR beta chain was observed in a study of shared clonotypes between healthy human individuals. Study summary: The plates for each donor numbered three CD4 naive, three CD4 memory, two CD8 naive and one CD8 memory.

Germline loops: CDR1 SGHAT, CDR2 FQNNGV. The CDR3 is 17 amino acids. Unmatched junction bases numbered 5, after V lost 0 bases and J lost 1 base. In the naive CD8 group, cells lacked CD45RO and were positively selected for CCR7, so terminally differentiated effector memory CD45RA+ cells were left out. Here immunoSEQ multiplex PCR was the method, and the copy in TCRdb shows in-frame clones only, minus some. The table has some 580,000 clones, 98% seen once; the top ten hold approximately 0.33%. Specimen: naive CD8+ T cells sorted from blood. The V and J genes are TRBV11-2 and TRBJ2-5; TRBD2 aligns across 10 bases. This sequence originates from a man between 25 and 39 years old in good health. In DNA, the CDR3 is TGTGCCAGCAGCTTAGATGGACTAGCGGACCTCCAAGAGACCCAGTACTTC. This translates into CASSLDGLADLQETQYF.